This TCR beta chain was sequenced during a study of T cells in Graves' hyperthyroidism and ophthalmopathy. Amplified TCR beta CDR3 regions came from RNA transcripts. TCR CDR3 regions were first amplified by RT-PCR with HTBI primers. One entry per CDR3 protein results from TCRdb running MiXCR on the multiplex PCR reads. The table has 40,000 to 60,000 distinct CDR3 sequences, roughly 56% seen once. The CDR3 has 13 amino acids. V shed 3 bases, J shed 7 bases, and the junction held 5 bases outside the gene matches. The germline gives CDR1 SGHRS, CDR2 YFSETQ. Specimen: peripheral blood or thyroid tissue (not recorded which). This chain joins TRBV5-1 and TRBJ1-1, with TRBD1 matching 8 bases. This TCR came from a man between 18 and 29 years old with Graves' hyperthyroidism. The CDR3 is CASSSTGVNEAFF. In DNA, the CDR3 is TGCGCCAGCAGCTCGACAGGGGTTAATGAAGCTTTCTTT.